This T cell receptor (beta chain) was recorded in a study of blood T cell repertoires in COVID-19. Profiling relied on immunoSEQ multiplex PCR, and the TCRdb table lists in-frame clones only, not all of them. The table records more than 25,000 clones, approximately 88% of them present only once. V was shortened by 4 bases and J by 1 base, with 4 bases between the two germline ends. The CDR3 has 12 residues. Germline lookup yields CDR1 ENHRY and CDR2 SYGVKD. The sample holds a few counts of this clone. Input material: peripheral blood. The chain has TRBV10-3 and TRBJ1-2, with D hard to call. This clonotype originated in an elderly man with active COVID-19. DNA of the CDR3: TGTGCCATCAGTGTTAGTAACTATGGCTACACCTTC. Its protein is CAISVSNYGYTF.